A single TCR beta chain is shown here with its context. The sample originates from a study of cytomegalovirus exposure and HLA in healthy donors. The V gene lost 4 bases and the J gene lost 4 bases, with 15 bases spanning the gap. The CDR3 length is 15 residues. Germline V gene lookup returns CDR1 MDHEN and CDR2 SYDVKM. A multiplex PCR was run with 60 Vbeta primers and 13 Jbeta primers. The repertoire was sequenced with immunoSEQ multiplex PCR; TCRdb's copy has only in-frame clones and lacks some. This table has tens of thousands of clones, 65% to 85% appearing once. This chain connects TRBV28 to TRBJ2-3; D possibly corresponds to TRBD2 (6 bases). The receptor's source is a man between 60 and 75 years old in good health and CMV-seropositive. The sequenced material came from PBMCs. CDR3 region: CASSSPVGGADTQYF. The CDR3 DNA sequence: TGTGCCAGCAGTTCCCCAGTGGGGGGTGCAGATACGCAGTATTTT.